What follows are 24 T cell receptor beta chains derived from one specimen sequenced in a study of neurological immune-mediated disorders. TCRdb redid the calling of the 5' RACE reads with MiXCR, one entry per CDR3 protein. The profile shows tens of thousands of distinct CDR3 sequences, 9% to 12% of them singletons. Input material: PBMCs. The receptor source for this set is a man between 65 and 79 years old with HTLV-1-associated myelopathy (HAM/TSP).

This clonotype has ten or more counts. The chain is built from TRBV5-1 and TRBJ1-4, with TRBD1 matching over 7 bases. V lost 2 bases to trimming and J lost 3 bases; unmatched junction nucleotides: 1. Germline loops: CDR1 SGHRS, CDR2 YFSETQ. The CDR3 consists of 14 residues. CDR3 coding DNA: TGCGCCAGCAGCTTAGGGGGCGCTAATGAAAAACTGTTTTTT. Translation: CASSLGGANEKLFF.

In this sample, this clonotype turned up a few times. A much larger clonotype is one base distant, so this may be a read error. The chain has TRBV11-2 and TRBJ2-5, with 11 positions matching TRBD2. The CDR3 totals 15 residues. Germline V gene data show CDR1 as SGHAT and CDR2 as FQNNGV. In nucleotides, the CDR3 is TGTGTCAGCAGCCCCCCGGGACTAGCGGCCCAGACCCAGTACTTC. Protein product: CVSSPPGLAAQTQYF.

This clonotype has at least ten counts. The V call is TRBV20-1, the J call TRBJ2-1; TRBD1 matches 10 bases. Trimming cost V 0 bases and J 8 bases; bases outside gene matches: 10. The germline gives CDR1 DFQATT, CDR2 SNEGSKA (reference sequence). The CDR3 sequence is 16 residues long. CDR3 amino acids: CSARDLGTGEGDEQFF. CDR3 bases: TGCAGTGCTAGAGATTTAGGGACAGGGGAGGGCGATGAGCAGTTCTTC.

The sample holds a few counts of this clonotype. DNA of the CDR3: TGTGCCAGTAGTATAGCCCTTTCGGGCCCCTACGAGCAGTACTTC. It encodes CASSIALSGPYEQYF. The chain employs TRBV19 and TRBJ2-7; D uncertain. The germline V gene encodes CDR1 LNHDA and CDR2 SQIVND (reference sequence). The V end lost 1 base, the J end lost 2 bases, and 12 bases lay between the germline ends. The CDR3 spans 15 residues.

As concerns this clonotype: One junction end disagrees with the germline gene, perhaps due to a read error. The J gene is TRBJ2-4, the V gene TRBV12-3 or TRBV12-4; unclear D gene. This CDR3 contains 16 residues. The CDR3 DNA follows: TGTGTCAGCAGTTTTAACATGGGCCCAATCCCAAACATTCAGTACTTC. This codes for CVSSFNMGPIPNIQYF.

With respect to this clonotype: A read error may be the cause here, since a much bigger clone is one base away. The chain recombines TRBV20-1 with TRBJ1-1; D gene ambiguous. V was clipped by 3 bases and J by 12 bases, with 11 bases between them. CDR3 length equals 10 residues. CDR1 and CDR2 from the germline V gene are DFQATT and SNEGSKA (reference sequence). For the CDR3, the DNA is TGCAGTGCTAGTCGGGGTGGAACTTTCTTT. This codes for CSASRGGTFF.

This clonotype was observed at least ten times. The chain uses TRBV9 and TRBJ2-7; D not resolved. The CDR3 is 13 residues long. CDR1 is SGDLS, CDR2 YYNGEE, per germline. Trimming shortened V by 0 bases and J by 2 bases, and 6 bases separated the two germline ends. This CDR3 is CASSVGTTYEQYF. The CDR3 DNA is TGTGCCAGCAGCGTAGGGACGACCTACGAGCAGTACTTC.

This clonotype was seen at least ten times. The chain employs TRBV4-1 and TRBJ2-1; 8 bases are shared with TRBD2. Trimming removed 4 bases from V and 7 bases from J; junction bases left unmatched: 9. CDR1 and CDR2 (germline): MGHRA, YSYEKL. The CDR3 is made up of 15 amino acids. CDR3 in amino acids: CASSPGTRSRNEQFF. The CDR3 nucleotides are TGCGCCAGCAGCCCCGGGACTAGAAGTAGGAATGAGCAGTTCTTC.

In its sample, this clonotype was seen many times. The V call is TRBV5-5, the J call TRBJ2-2, with D hard to call. V was trimmed by 2 bases and J by 4 bases, leaving 9 bases between them. Germline V lookup: CDR1 SGHKS, CDR2 YYEKEE (reference sequence). The CDR3 contains 14 residues. This CDR3 reads CASSFILPTGELFF. CDR3 bases: TGTGCCAGCAGCTTCATCCTGCCCACCGGGGAGCTGTTTTTT.

The chain has TRBV7-8 and TRBJ2-4, with D unresolved. Germline V lookup: CDR1 SGHVS, CDR2 FQNEAQ. Deletions cut 2 bases from V and 8 bases from J, with 7 bases between. This CDR3 has 12 residues. In DNA form, the CDR3 reads TGTGCCAGCAGCTTACCGTGGCACATTCAGTACTTC. Its translation is CASSLPWHIQYF.

This clonotype showed up many times. The chain uses TRBV20-1 and TRBJ1-1; 9 nucleotides agree with TRBD1. The germline V gene encodes CDR1 DFQATT and CDR2 SNEGSKA (reference sequence). The CDR3 runs to 12 residues. The V gene end was trimmed by 5 bases and the J gene end by 4 bases; junction bases not matched to a gene: 2. CDR3 residues: CSAGQGSTEAFF. The CDR3 DNA follows: TGCAGTGCTGGACAGGGGTCCACTGAAGCTTTCTTT.

The sample holds many counts of this clonotype. The V gene is TRBV7-3, the J gene TRBJ2-3; 13 bases fit TRBD2. The CDR3 consists of 16 residues. After removal of 6 bases from V and 1 base from J, the junction contained 4 bases not matched to a gene. Per germline, CDR1 SGHTA and CDR2 FQGTGA. CDR3 coding DNA: TGTGCCAGCAGTCGTGGACTAGCGGGAGGCACAGATACGCAGTATTTT. Translated, it gives CASSRGLAGGTDTQYF.

There are many counts of this clonotype. This chain uses TRBV6-2 or TRBV6-3 with TRBJ2-1; 7 positions agree with TRBD1. This CDR3 has 14 residues. V lost 5 bases, J lost 2 bases, and 3 bases stayed unmatched. Germline V gene lookup returns CDR1 MNHEY and CDR2 SVGEGT. This CDR3 is CASSDRATYNEQFF. The CDR3 nucleotides are TGTGCCAGCAGTGACAGGGCAACCTACAATGAGCAGTTCTTC.

The genes are TRBV7-9 and TRBJ2-1, with D maybe TRBD2 (6 bases). This CDR3 is 17 amino acids long. V shed 5 bases and J shed 2 bases, with 19 bases lying between them. Germline CDR1 reads SEHNR; CDR2 reads FQNEAQ (reference sequence). CDR3 loop: CASSAFFGSGTYNEQFF. DNA for the CDR3: TGTGCCAGCAGCGCCTTTTTTGGTAGCGGAACCTACAATGAGCAGTTCTTC.

This clonotype showed up many times. The chain joins TRBV28 to TRBJ2-5, with D maybe TRBD2 (6 bases). V was trimmed by 7 bases and J by 3 bases, leaving 15 bases between them. CDR3 length: 14 amino acids. Germline loops: CDR1 MDHEN, CDR2 SYDVKM. CDR3 region: CASKDGGGKETQYF. The CDR3 nucleotides read TGTGCCAGCAAGGACGGGGGTGGGAAAGAGACCCAGTACTTC.

This clonotype was found many times. The rearrangement joins TRBV20-1 to TRBJ2-7; D is unclear. Trimming took 6 bases from V and 4 from J, leaving 16 bases between them. CDR1 is DFQATT and CDR2 is SNEGSKA in the germline V gene (reference sequence). CDR3 size: 13 residues. The CDR3 loop reads CSAPSSLGYEQYF. The CDR3 nucleotides are TGCAGTGCGCCGTCCTCCCTAGGGTACGAGCAGTACTTC.

In this sample, this clonotype turned up many times. The V and J genes are TRBV11-2 and TRBJ2-2; 8 nucleotides align to TRBD2. CDR1 is SGHAT and CDR2 is FQNNGV in the germline V gene. CDR3 size: 14 residues. Trimming took 3 bases from V and 8 from J; bases not matched to a gene: 5. This chain's CDR3 is CASSFSGSTGELFF. The CDR3 DNA sequence: TGTGCCAGCAGCTTCAGCGGGAGTACTGGGGAGCTGTTTTTT.

This clonotype was observed at least ten times. V usage is TRBV12-3 or TRBV12-4 and J usage is TRBJ2-7; unclear D gene. V was shortened by 5 bases and J by 2 bases, with 19 bases between the two germline ends. This CDR3 is built from 16 residues. CDR3 region: CASSRLGPKQTYEQYF. CDR3 bases: TGTGCCAGCAGTCGCCTAGGACCCAAACAAACCTACGAGCAGTACTTC.

This clonotype was counted at least ten times. This chain connects TRBV6-1 to TRBJ2-2; D perhaps matches TRBD2 (5 bases). Germline CDR1 reads MNHNS; CDR2 reads SASEGT. Trimming stripped 10 bases from V and 2 bases from J, with 11 bases between. CDR3 length: 13 amino acids. As DNA, the CDR3 is TGTGCCACATTAGCGATTAACACCGGGGAGCTGTTTTTT. It encodes CATLAINTGELFF.

This chain links TRBV18 with TRBJ2-5; D may be TRBD1 (6 bases). Germline CDR1 and CDR2: KGHSH and LQKENI. This CDR3 contains 14 residues. V was pared by 6 bases and J by 1 base, with 12 bases between. The CDR3 sequence: CASSRGQLQETQYF. The DNA for the CDR3 is TGTGCCAGCTCCCGCGGACAGCTCCAAGAGACCCAGTACTTC.

There are many counts of this clonotype. The rearrangement joins TRBV5-5 to TRBJ1-2; 9 positions match TRBD1. This CDR3 has 14 residues. The germline gives CDR1 SGHKS, CDR2 YYEKEE (reference sequence). V dropped 3 bases and J dropped 5; count of bases not matched to a gene: 5. The CDR3 spells CASSSGDRAYGYTF. The CDR3 DNA is TGTGCCAGCAGCTCCGGGGACAGGGCATATGGCTACACCTTC.

In its sample, this clonotype was seen many times. The V gene is TRBV7-2, the J gene TRBJ2-5, with 9 bases aligning to TRBD2. Germline CDR1 and CDR2: SGHTA and FQGNSA. Trimming at V came to 2 bases and at J to 2 bases, leaving 9 bases not matched to a gene. The CDR3 totals 17 residues. CDR3 bases: TGTGCCAGCAGCTTACTGGCGGGAGGGCGGGGGCAAGAGACCCAGTACTTC. Amino acid sequence: CASSLLAGGRGQETQYF.

This clonotype was recorded a few times. The chain recombines TRBV3-1 with TRBJ2-7; D unresolved. There are 12 residues in the CDR3. V was shortened by 2 bases and J by 6 bases, with 8 bases between the two germline ends. In germline, CDR1 is LGHDT, CDR2 YNNKEL (reference sequence). CDR3 sequence (DNA): TGTGCCAGCAGCCAAATAAGAGGCGAGCAGTACTTC. Amino acids: CASSQIRGEQYF.

This clonotype came up a few times. Just one base apart from a much larger clone, this may be a read error. This rearrangement joins TRBV7-2 to TRBJ2-3; D ambiguous. V dropped 1 base and J dropped 6 bases, with 8 bases sitting between them. Germline lookup yields CDR1 SGHTA and CDR2 FQGNSA. The CDR3 length is 13 residues. CDR3 nucleotides: TGTACCAGCAGCTTAGTTTCATGGGATACGCAGTATTTT. Translation gives CTSSLVSWDTQYF.